The following is a TCR beta chain sequence with its context. The antigen remains undetermined. This entry is derived from a study of cytomegalovirus exposure and HLA in healthy donors. Study conclusions and caveats: It was reported that the classifier diagnosed cytomegalovirus status with high specificity and sensitivity in both the original and validation cohorts.

This PCR relied on a set of 60 Vbeta primers and 13 Jbeta primers. This table comes from immunoSEQ multiplex PCR, and its TCRdb copy is limited to in-frame clones, with some not included. This sample has some 150,000 clones, with about 9.2% found just once. The ends lost 0 bases at V and 0 bases at J; junction bases unmatched: 15. CDR1 and CDR2 (germline): LGHNA, YSLEER. This CDR3 contains 20 residues. The origin of this receptor is a woman aged 40 to 50 in good health and CMV-seropositive. The V call is TRBV4-3, the J call TRBJ2-3; TRBD2 matches at 7 bases. The sequenced material came from PBMCs. CDR3 sequence (DNA): TGCGCCAGCAGCCAAGATCTAGCGGACTTACCCCCGACTAGCACAGATACGCAGTATTTT. It codes for CASSQDLADLPPTSTDTQYF.